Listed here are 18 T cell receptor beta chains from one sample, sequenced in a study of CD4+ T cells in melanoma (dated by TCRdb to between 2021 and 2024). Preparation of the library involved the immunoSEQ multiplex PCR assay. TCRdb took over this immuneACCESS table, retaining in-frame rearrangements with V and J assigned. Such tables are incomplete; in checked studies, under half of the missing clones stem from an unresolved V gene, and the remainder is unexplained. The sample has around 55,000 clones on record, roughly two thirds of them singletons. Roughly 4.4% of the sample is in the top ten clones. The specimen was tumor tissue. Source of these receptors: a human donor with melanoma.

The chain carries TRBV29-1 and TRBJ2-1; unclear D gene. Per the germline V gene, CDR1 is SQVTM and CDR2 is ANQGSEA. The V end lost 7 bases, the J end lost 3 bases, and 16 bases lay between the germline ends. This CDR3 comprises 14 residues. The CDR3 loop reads CSGSTVNFYNEQFF. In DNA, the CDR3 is TGCAGCGGCTCGACGGTAAACTTCTACAATGAGCAGTTCTTC.

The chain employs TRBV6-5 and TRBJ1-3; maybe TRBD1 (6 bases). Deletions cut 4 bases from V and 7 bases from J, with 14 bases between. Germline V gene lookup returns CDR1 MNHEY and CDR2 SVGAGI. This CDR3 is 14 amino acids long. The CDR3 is CASSFGGPRNTIYF. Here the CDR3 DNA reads TGTGCCAGCAGTTTTGGGGGGCCCAGGAACACCATATATTTT.

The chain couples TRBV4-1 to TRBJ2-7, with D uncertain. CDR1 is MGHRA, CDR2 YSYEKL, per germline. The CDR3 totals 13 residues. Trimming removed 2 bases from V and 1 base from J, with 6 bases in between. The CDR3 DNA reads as TGCGCCAGCAGCCAAACAGAGTCCTACGAGCAGTACTTC. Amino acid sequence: CASSQTESYEQYF.

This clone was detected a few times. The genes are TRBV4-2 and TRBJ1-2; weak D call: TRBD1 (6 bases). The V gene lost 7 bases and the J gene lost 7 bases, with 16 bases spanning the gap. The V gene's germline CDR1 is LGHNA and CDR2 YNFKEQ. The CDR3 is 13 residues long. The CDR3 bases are TGTGCCAGCACCTCATCGGGGGCGTCTGGCTACACCTTC. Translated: CASTSSGASGYTF.

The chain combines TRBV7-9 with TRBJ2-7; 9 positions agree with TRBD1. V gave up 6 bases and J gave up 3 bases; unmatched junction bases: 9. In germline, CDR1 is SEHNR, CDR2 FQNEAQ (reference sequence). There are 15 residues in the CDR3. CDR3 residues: CASSPRTGVLYEQYF. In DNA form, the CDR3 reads TGTGCCAGCAGTCCCCGGACAGGGGTCCTCTACGAGCAGTACTTC.

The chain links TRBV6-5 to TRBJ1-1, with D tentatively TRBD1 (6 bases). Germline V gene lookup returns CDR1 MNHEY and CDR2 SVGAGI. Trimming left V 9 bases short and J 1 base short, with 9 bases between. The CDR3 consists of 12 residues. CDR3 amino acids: CASQQGNTEAFF. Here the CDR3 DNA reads TGTGCCAGTCAACAGGGGAACACTGAAGCTTTCTTT.

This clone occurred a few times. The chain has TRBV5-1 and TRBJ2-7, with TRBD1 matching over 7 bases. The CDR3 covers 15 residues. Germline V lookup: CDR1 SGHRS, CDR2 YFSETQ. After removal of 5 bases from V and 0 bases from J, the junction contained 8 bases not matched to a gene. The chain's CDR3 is CASRDGDSLSYEQYF. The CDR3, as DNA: TGCGCCAGCAGAGACGGGGACAGCCTCTCCTACGAGCAGTACTTC. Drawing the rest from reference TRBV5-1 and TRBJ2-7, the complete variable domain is KAGVTQTPRYLIKTRGQQVTLSCSPISGHRSVSWYQQTPGQGLQFLFEYFSETQRNKGNFPGRFSGRQFSNSRSEMNVSTLELGDSALYLCASRDGDSLSYEQYFGPGTRLTVT.

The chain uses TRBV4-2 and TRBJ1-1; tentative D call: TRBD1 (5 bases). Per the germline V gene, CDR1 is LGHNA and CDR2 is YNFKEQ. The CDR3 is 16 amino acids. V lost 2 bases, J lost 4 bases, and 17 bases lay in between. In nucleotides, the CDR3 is TGTGCCAGCAGCCAATTCTTGGGGGAAAGGGGCACTGAAGCTTTCTTT. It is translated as CASSQFLGERGTEAFF.

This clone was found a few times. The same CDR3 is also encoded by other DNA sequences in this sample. CDR3 residues: CASSLGGGEQYF. The CDR3 nucleotides are TGTGCCAGCAGCTTAGGTGGGGGCGAGCAGTACTTC. The chain employs TRBV7-2 and TRBJ2-7, with D perhaps given as TRBD1 or TRBD2 (5 bases each). Germline V CDR1 and CDR2: SGHTA, FQGNSA. V was trimmed by 1 base and J by 6 bases, leaving 7 bases between them. The CDR3 length is 12 residues.

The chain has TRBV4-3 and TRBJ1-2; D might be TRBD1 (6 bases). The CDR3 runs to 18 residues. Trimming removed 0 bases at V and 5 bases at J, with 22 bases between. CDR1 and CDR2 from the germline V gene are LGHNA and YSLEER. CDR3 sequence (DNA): TGCGCCAGCAGCCAAGATCTACAGGGCCCCCCGCGCACATATGGCTACACCTTC. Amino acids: CASSQDLQGPPRTYGYTF.

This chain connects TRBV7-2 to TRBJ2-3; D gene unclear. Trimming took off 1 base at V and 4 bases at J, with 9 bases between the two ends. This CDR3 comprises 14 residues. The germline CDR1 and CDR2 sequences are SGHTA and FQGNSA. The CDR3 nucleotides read TGTGCCAGCAGCTTAGTCTTCATGGCAGATACGCAGTATTTT. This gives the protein CASSLVFMADTQYF.

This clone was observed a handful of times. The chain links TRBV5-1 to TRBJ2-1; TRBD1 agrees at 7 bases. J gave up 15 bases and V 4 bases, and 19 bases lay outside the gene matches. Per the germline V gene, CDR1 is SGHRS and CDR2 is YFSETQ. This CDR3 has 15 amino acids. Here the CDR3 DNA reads TGCGCCAGCAGCAGGAGCCGGGACAGCTACCCTCCGCGGTTCTTC. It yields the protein CASSRSRDSYPPRFF.

The DNA for the CDR3 is TGTGCCAGCAGTTACTTACAGGGGGCAATTGAGCAGTTCTTC. It translates to CASSYLQGAIEQFF. The chain uses TRBV6-5 and TRBJ2-1; 9 positions agree with TRBD1. Trimming at V came to 1 base and at J to 9 bases, leaving 4 bases not matched to a gene. Germline CDR1 reads MNHEY; CDR2 reads SVGAGI. The CDR3 has 14 amino acids.

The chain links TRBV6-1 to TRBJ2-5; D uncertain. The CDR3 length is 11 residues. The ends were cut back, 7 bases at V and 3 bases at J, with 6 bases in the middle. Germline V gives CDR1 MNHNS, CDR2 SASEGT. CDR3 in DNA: TGTGCCAGCACCCGAAAAGAGACCCAGTACTTC. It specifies CASTRKETQYF.

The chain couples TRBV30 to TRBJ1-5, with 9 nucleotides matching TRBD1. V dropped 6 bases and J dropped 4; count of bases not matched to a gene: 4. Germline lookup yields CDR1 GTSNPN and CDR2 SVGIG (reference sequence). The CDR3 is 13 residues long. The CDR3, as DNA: TGTGCCTGTACCGGACAGGGGAATCAGCCCCAGCATTTT. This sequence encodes CACTGQGNQPQHF.

The CDR3: CASSFYSEQYF. CDR3 nucleotides: TGTGCCAGCAGTTTTTATAGCGAGCAGTACTTC. The V gene is TRBV28, the J gene TRBJ2-7; the D is unclear. CDR3 size: 11 residues. V dropped 3 bases and J dropped 6 bases, with 6 bases sitting between them. Germline V gives CDR1 MDHEN, CDR2 SYDVKM.

The CDR3 sequence is CASSGYQGADYGYTF. In nucleotides, the CDR3 is TGTGCCAGCAGCGGATACCAGGGGGCTGACTATGGCTACACCTTC. The chain recombines TRBV9 with TRBJ1-2; 8 bases line up with TRBD1. J gave up 3 bases and V 3 bases, and 7 bases lay outside the gene matches. This CDR3 region has 15 residues. Looked up from germline, CDR1 is SGDLS and CDR2 is YYNGEE. Complete variable domain (other parts from reference TRBV9 and TRBJ1-2): DSGVTQTPKHLITATGQRVTLRCSPRSGDLSVYWYQQSLDQGLQFLIQYYNGEERAKGNILERFSAQQFPDLHSELNLSSLELGDSALYFCASSGYQGADYGYTFGSGTRLTVV.

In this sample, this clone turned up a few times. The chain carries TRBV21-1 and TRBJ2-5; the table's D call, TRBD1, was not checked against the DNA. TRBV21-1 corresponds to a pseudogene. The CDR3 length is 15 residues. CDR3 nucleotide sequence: TGTGCCAGCAGCAGACGGACAGGGAGTATGGGGACCCAGTACTTC. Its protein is CASSRRTGSMGTQYF.